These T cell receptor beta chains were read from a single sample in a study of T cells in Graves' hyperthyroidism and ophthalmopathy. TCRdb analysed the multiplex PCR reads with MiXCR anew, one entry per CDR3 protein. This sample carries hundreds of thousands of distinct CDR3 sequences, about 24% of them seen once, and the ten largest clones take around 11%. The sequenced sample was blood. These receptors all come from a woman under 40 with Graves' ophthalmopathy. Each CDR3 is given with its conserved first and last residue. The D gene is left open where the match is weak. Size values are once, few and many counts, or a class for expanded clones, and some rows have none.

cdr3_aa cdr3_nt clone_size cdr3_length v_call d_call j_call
CASSEQGRGAYEQYF TGTGCCAGCAGTGAACAGGGCCGGGGGGCCTACGAGCAGTACTTC many 15 TRBV12-3/TRBV12-4 - TRBJ2-7
CASSGDRVYTEAFF TGTGCCAGCAGTGGGGACAGGGTATACACTGAAGCTTTCTTT - 14 TRBV6-1 TRBD1 TRBJ1-1
CASGQELLGAGELFF TGCGCCAGCGGCCAGGAGCTCCTCGGGGCCGGGGAGCTGTTTTTT many 15 TRBV5-1 - TRBJ2-2
CASSPRLAASSYEQYF TGTGCCAGCAGCCCCAGACTAGCGGCTAGCTCCTACGAGCAGTACTTC - 16 TRBV11-2 TRBD2 TRBJ2-7
CASSGQGSNTEAFF TGTGCCAGCAGTGGACAGGGGAGTAACACTGAAGCTTTCTTT many 14 TRBV2 TRBD1 TRBJ1-1
CASSLAWGETQETQYF TGTGCCAGCAGCTTGGCCTGGGGAGAAACTCAAGAGACCCAGTACTTC few 16 TRBV5-6 - TRBJ2-5
CASSPGYTEAFF TGTGCCAGCAGTCCGGGGTACACTGAAGCTTTCTTT many 12 TRBV6-5 - TRBJ1-1
CAHQSRRGRSEAFF TGTGCCCACCAAAGTAGGCGGGGCAGGTCTGAAGCTTTCTTT - 14 TRBV6-1 - TRBJ1-1
CASSPRIIDGYTF TGTGCCAGCTCACCAAGGATAATAGATGGCTACACCTTC many 13 TRBV18 - TRBJ1-2
CASTTGTAGQPQHF TGTGCCAGCACCACCGGGACGGCTGGCCAGCCCCAGCATTTT - 14 TRBV12-3/TRBV12-4 - TRBJ1-5